These T cell receptor beta chains were read from a single sample in a study of shared clonotypes between healthy human individuals. The protocol was immunoSEQ multiplex PCR, while the TCRdb copy is restricted to in-frame clones and leaves out a portion. The sample comprises some 2.1 million clones, just under 95% of which are singletons, and more than 0.95% rests with the top ten. Sequencing input: naive CD8+ T cells sorted from blood. These receptors were taken from a man between 18 and 35 years old in good health. CDR3s include the opening cysteine and the closing phenylalanine or tryptophan. A D gene is named only where the DNA matches it firmly. Size is stated for part of the rows, as once, few or many counts, or as a class when the clone is expanded.

clone size | D gene | J gene | V gene | CDR3 DNA | CDR3 protein
. | . | TRBJ1-1 | TRBV27 | TGTGCCAGCAGTTTATCAGCAGGGGCGGGCACTGAAGCTTTCTTT | CASSLSAGAGTEAFF
. | . | TRBJ1-1 | TRBV7-6 | TGTGCCAGCAGCTTAGCTGAGGGAAACACTGAAGCTTTCTTT | CASSLAEGNTEAFF
. | . | TRBJ2-1 | TRBV4-3 | TGCGCCAGCAGCCAAGATTGGGGTTACAATGAGCAGTTCTTC | CASSQDWGYNEQFF
. | . | TRBJ1-3 | TRBV6-5 | TGTGCCAGCAGCGAGACTTCCCACTCTGGAAACACCATATATTTT | CASSETSHSGNTIYF
once | . | TRBJ2-7 | TRBV28 | TGTGCCAGCACCCCAGTAGGGGTCTACGAGCAGTACTTC | CASTPVGVYEQYF
. | . | TRBJ2-4 | TRBV11-2 | TGTGCCAGCAGCTTATTTGGAGGGGGCGAAAACATTCAGTACTTC | CASSLFGGGENIQYF
. | . | TRBJ2-3 | TRBV10-3 | TGTGCCATCAGTGAGGTTTTAGATGGATCCCGCACAGATACGCAGTATTTT | CAISEVLDGSRTDTQYF
. | . | TRBJ2-2 | TRBV4-3 | TGCGCCAGCAGCCAATACCGAACCGCCGGGGAGCTGTTTTTT | CASSQYRTAGELFF
. | . | TRBJ2-1 | TRBV6-5 | TGTGCCAGCAGTTACTCACCAGGGAGCCATGAGCAGTTCTTC | CASSYSPGSHEQFF
. | . | TRBJ2-4 | TRBV21-1 | TGTGCCAGCAGCCCTTGGACTAGCGGGCCCGAGTGGGCCAAAAACATTCAGTACTTC | CASSPWTSGPEWAKNIQYF
. | . | TRBJ2-2 | TRBV7-2 | TGTGCCAGCAGCTTATACCTGAATTCGGAGCTGTTTTTT | CASSLYLNSELFF
. | TRBD1 | TRBJ2-7 | TRBV4-1 | TGCGCCAGCAGCCCAATCGACAGGGTTCAGTACGAGCAGTACTTC | CASSPIDRVQYEQYF
. | . | TRBJ2-1 | TRBV6-1 | TGTGCCAGCAGTGATGACAGCAATGAGCAGTTCTTC | CASSDDSNEQFF
. | . | TRBJ1-1 | TRBV5-6 | TGTGCCAGCAGCGGGGTCTGGGGGAGCACTGAAGCTTTCTTT | CASSGVWGSTEAFF
. | TRBD2 | TRBJ2-7 | TRBV4-1 | TGCGCCAGCAGCCAAGATCCTTACGCGCGGGAGTTAATCTACGAGCAGTACTTC | CASSQDPYARELIYEQYF
. | TRBD2 | TRBJ2-3 | TRBV9 | TGTGCCAGCAGCGTACTAGCGGATGCATATACGCAGTATTTT | CASSVLADAYTQYF
. | . | TRBJ1-1 | TRBV19 | TGTGCCAGTAGTGGGAGCGGAACTGAAGCTTTCTTT | CASSGSGTEAFF
once | . | TRBJ2-1 | TRBV6-5 | TGTGCCAGCAGCCCCTCGGACGGGTACAATGAGCAGTTCTTC | CASSPSDGYNEQFF
. | . | TRBJ1-2 | TRBV7-9 | TGTGCCAGCAGCGCGACAGAGGACTATGGCTACACCTTC | CASSATEDYGYTF
. | . | TRBJ2-3 | TRBV4-1 | TGCGCCAGCAGCCAAGAACTACCGAGCACAGATACGCAGTATTTT | CASSQELPSTDTQYF
. | . | TRBJ1-1 | TRBV2 | TGTGCCAGCAGTCTCCAGTGGGGAGGCGAAGCTTTCTTT | CASSLQWGGEAFF
once | . | TRBJ1-1 | TRBV11-2 | TGTGCCAGCAGCCGCGGACAGAACACTGAAGCTTTCTTT | CASSRGQNTEAFF
. | . | TRBJ1-1 | TRBV9 | TGTGCCAGCAGCGTAAATCAGGTCGGGGGGAACACTGAAGCTTTCTTT | CASSVNQVGGNTEAFF
. | . | TRBJ2-2 | TRBV4-1 | TGCGCCAGCAGCCCTCAAGTACCCGGGGAGCTGTTTTTT | CASSPQVPGELFF
. | . | TRBJ1-2 | TRBV28 | TGTGCCAGCAGCCCAGGGGACTATGGCTACACCTTC | CASSPGDYGYTF
. | TRBD2 | TRBJ2-3 | TRBV5-1 | TGCGCCAGCAGCTTGAACCCTAGCGGCCAGACTAGCACAGATACGCAGTATTTT | CASSLNPSGQTSTDTQYF
. | TRBD1 | TRBJ2-7 | TRBV7-7 | TGTGCTAGCAGCCCCGGGACAGGGGGTGGCTACGAGCAGTACTTC | CASSPGTGGGYEQYF
. | . | TRBJ2-1 | TRBV27 | TGTGCCAGCAGTTCCGTGGACAGATACAATGAGCAGTTCTTC | CASSSVDRYNEQFF
. | TRBD1 | TRBJ2-5 | TRBV28 | TGTGCCAGCAGTTTACTGGACAGGGCTGAGACCCAGTACTTC | CASSLLDRAETQYF
. | . | TRBJ2-7 | TRBV5-1 | TGCGCCAGCAGCTTGGGACGGAAGGACTACGAGCAGTACTTC | CASSLGRKDYEQYF
. | . | TRBJ2-3 | TRBV28 | TGTGCCAGCAGTTGGGACCGATGGGAAGATACGCAGTATTTT | CASSWDRWEDTQYF
. | . | TRBJ2-7 | TRBV7-9 | TGTGCCAGCAGCCGCGACAGTCCCTACGAGCAGTACTTC | CASSRDSPYEQYF
once | . | TRBJ1-2 | TRBV28 | TGTGCCAGCAGGCCCGCGACGGACTATGGCTACACCTTC | CASRPATDYGYTF
. | . | TRBJ1-5 | TRBV6-5 | TGTGCCAGCAGCTACAGGGAGGGTTATCAGCCCCAGCATTTT | CASSYREGYQPQHF
. | . | TRBJ2-1 | TRBV5-1 | TGCGCCAGCAGCTTGGAACCCGGGATCTACAATGAGCAGTTCTTC | CASSLEPGIYNEQFF
. | TRBD2 | TRBJ2-5 | TRBV13 | TGTGCCAGCAGCTTATGGGGCGGCGGCCGGGAGGGAGAGACCCAGTACTTC | CASSLWGGGREGETQYF
. | . | TRBJ2-7 | TRBV28 | TGTGCCAGCAGTCCCGGGACTGACTACGAGCAGTACTTC | CASSPGTDYEQYF
. | . | TRBJ2-1 | TRBV4-1 | TGCGCCAGCAGCCAGCACAAGGTCTCAGATATCAATGAGCAGTTCTTC | CASSQHKVSDINEQFF
. | . | TRBJ2-7 | TRBV4-1 | TGCGCCAGCAGCCAGTCACGGGGGACCTACGAGCAGTACTTC | CASSQSRGTYEQYF
. | TRBD2 | TRBJ2-7 | TRBV11-2 | TGTGCCAGCAGCTTAGGGCGGGGGGGCTTCGAGCAGTACTTC | CASSLGRGGFEQYF
. | TRBD2 | TRBJ2-1 | TRBV27 | TGTGCCAGCAGTCCCGATGGGGAGGGAGATGAGCAGTTCTTC | CASSPDGEGDEQFF
. | . | TRBJ2-2 | TRBV11-2 | TGTGCCAGCAGCTTATCATACACCGGGGAGCTGTTTTTT | CASSLSYTGELFF
once | . | TRBJ1-5 | TRBV19 | TGTGCCAGTAGTATACGCGGGGGTAATCAGCCCCAGCATTTT | CASSIRGGNQPQHF
. | . | TRBJ2-3 | TRBV6-5 | TGTGCCAGCAGTCCTTTGGAGGGAACTACAGATACGCAGTATTTT | CASSPLEGTTDTQYF
. | . | TRBJ2-2 | TRBV11-2 | TGTGCCAGCAGCTTCACTTACTCTAACACCGGGGAGCTGTTTTTT | CASSFTYSNTGELFF
. | TRBD1 | TRBJ2-5 | TRBV2 | TGTGCCAGCAGTCATACAGGGGGCACGGAGACCCAGTACTTC | CASSHTGGTETQYF
. | TRBD2 | TRBJ2-7 | TRBV6-5 | TGTGCCAGCAGTTACTCGAGCGGGAGGGCCTACGAGCAGTACTTC | CASSYSSGRAYEQYF
. | . | TRBJ1-2 | TRBV25-1 | TGTGCCAGCAGTTCTCTAGGGGACTATGGCTACACCTTC | CASSSLGDYGYTF
once | TRBD1 | TRBJ2-1 | TRBV2 | TGTGCCAGCAGTGATTTAGGACAGGGGAAGGATGAGCAGTTCTTC | CASSDLGQGKDEQFF
few | . | TRBJ1-5 | TRBV19 | TGTGCCAGTAGGTCCGGGAGTCAGCCCCAGCATTTT | CASRSGSQPQHF
. | . | TRBJ1-4 | TRBV6-5 | TGTGCCAGCAGTTACGCCACGACAGGCTTTTCCGAAAAACTGTTTTTT | CASSYATTGFSEKLFF
. | . | TRBJ2-7 | TRBV19 | TGTGCCAGTAGTATAGGAAATAGCGTCACCTACGAGCAGTACTTC | CASSIGNSVTYEQYF
. | TRBD1 | TRBJ1-2 | TRBV7-9 | TGTGCCAGCAGCCCTCGACAGGGACCTAGAGTCTGGAGCTATGGCTACACCTTC | CASSPRQGPRVWSYGYTF
. | TRBD1 | TRBJ2-2 | TRBV14 | TGTGCCAGCAGCCAAGGGACAGGGGGATGGACCGGGGAGCTGTTTTTT | CASSQGTGGWTGELFF
. | . | TRBJ2-5 | TRBV28 | TGTGCCAGCAGTTACTCCGGGGACACACAAGAGACCCAGTACTTC | CASSYSGDTQETQYF
. | . | TRBJ2-1 | TRBV5-6 | TGTGCCAGCAGCTCCTCCAACTCCTACAATGAGCAGTTCTTC | CASSSSNSYNEQFF
. | TRBD1 | TRBJ1-4 | TRBV30 | TGTGCCTGTGACAGGGTAGGGGAAAAACTGTTTTTT | CACDRVGEKLFF
. | . | TRBJ2-5 | TRBV9 | TGTGCCAGCAGCGTAGGTGGGGGGAACGGAGAGACCCAGTACTTC | CASSVGGGNGETQYF
once | TRBD1 | TRBJ2-1 | TRBV4-3 | TGCGCCAGCAGCCAGTCCGAAGGGGGCCCCTACAATGAGCAGTTCTTC | CASSQSEGGPYNEQFF